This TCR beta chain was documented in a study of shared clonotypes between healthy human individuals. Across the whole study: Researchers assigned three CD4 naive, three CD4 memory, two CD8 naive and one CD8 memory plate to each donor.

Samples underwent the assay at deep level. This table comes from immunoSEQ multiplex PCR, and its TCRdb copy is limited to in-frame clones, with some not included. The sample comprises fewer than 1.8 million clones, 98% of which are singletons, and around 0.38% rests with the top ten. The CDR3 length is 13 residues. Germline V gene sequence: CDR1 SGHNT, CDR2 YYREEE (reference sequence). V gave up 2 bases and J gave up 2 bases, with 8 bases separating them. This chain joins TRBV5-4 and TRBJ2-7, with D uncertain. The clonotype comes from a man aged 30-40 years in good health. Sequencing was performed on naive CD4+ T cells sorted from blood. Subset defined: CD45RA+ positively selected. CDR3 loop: CASSLLGTYEQYF. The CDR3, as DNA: TGTGCCAGCAGCTTACTCGGCACCTACGAGCAGTACTTC.